The 27 T cell receptor beta chains in this list originate from one sample, sequenced in a study of OX40 agonist ivuxolimab in advanced cancers. The protocol was immunoSEQ multiplex PCR, while the TCRdb copy is restricted to in-frame clones and leaves out a portion. The sample includes around 20,000 clones, roughly 70% of them seen just once. Sequencing used CD4+ or CD8+ T cells sorted from blood, obtained in a trial of the OX40 agonist ivuxolimab. The source is an adult with an advanced solid tumor such as melanoma, head and neck, liver or kidney cancer.

This clone showed up just a few times. J is TRBJ1-5 and V is TRBV2; maybe TRBD1 (5 bases). Per germline, CDR1 SNHLY and CDR2 FYNNEI. Deletions cut 3 bases from V and 4 bases from J, with 13 bases between. There are 15 residues in the CDR3. The DNA of the CDR3 is TGTGCCAGCAGTGATAGAGGGGCGTTAAATCAGCCCCAGCATTTT. Protein product: CASSDRGALNQPQHF.

This clone has more than one count but fewer than ten. The chain combines TRBV5-5 with TRBJ2-7; 11 positions match TRBD1. The J segment lost 3 bases and the V segment lost 0 bases, leaving 2 bases of the junction unmatched. The CDR3 covers 15 residues. Germline lookup yields CDR1 SGHKS and CDR2 YYEKEE (reference sequence). CDR3 coding DNA: TGTGCCAGCAGCTTGGGGACAGGGGGCAACTACGAGCAGTACTTC. The encoded protein is CASSLGTGGNYEQYF.

The chain combines TRBV5-5 with TRBJ2-2, with TRBD2 identical over 13 bases. Per the germline V gene, CDR1 is SGHKS and CDR2 is YYEKEE (reference sequence). The CDR3 sequence is 17 residues long. J lost 7 bases, V lost 4 bases, and 10 bases had no gene match. CDR3: CASSGGLAGVLVGELFF. The CDR3 nucleotides are TGTGCCAGCAGCGGCGGACTAGCGGGGGTTTTGGTCGGGGAGCTGTTTTTT.

The chain combines TRBV9 with TRBJ2-2, with unresolved D. The CDR3 loop spans 15 amino acids. CDR1 SGDLS and CDR2 YYNGEE come from the germline V gene. The V and J ends lost 4 bases and 2 bases respectively, with 12 bases between them. CDR3 nucleotides: TGTGCCAGCAGCAGGACCCACGGCAACACCGGGGAGCTGTTTTTT. Amino acids: CASSRTHGNTGELFF.

This clone was detected only once. The genes are TRBV9 and TRBJ2-1, with D possibly matching TRBD1 (6 bases). Trimming shortened V by 0 bases and J by 3 bases, and 13 bases separated the two germline ends. CDR1 SGDLS and CDR2 YYNGEE come from the germline V gene. The CDR3 is 16 residues long. In DNA, the CDR3 is TGTGCCAGCAGCGTAGGAGGTGGGGGCGGCTACAATGAGCAGTTCTTC. Amino acid sequence: CASSVGGGGGYNEQFF.

The CDR3 here is CASSYDEQFF. The CDR3 nucleotides read TGTGCCAGCAGTTACGATGAGCAGTTCTTC. The rearrangement links TRBV28 to TRBJ2-1; D remains ambiguous. V lost 4 bases, J lost 8 bases, and 3 bases lay in between. The CDR3 is 10 residues long. In germline, CDR1 is MDHEN, CDR2 SYDVKM. The entire variable domain, with the rest obtained from reference TRBV28 and TRBJ2-1, is as follows: DVKVTQSSRYLVKRTGEKVFLECVQDMDHENMFWYRQDPGLGLRLIYFSYDVKMKEKGDIPEGYSVSREKKERFSLILESASTNQTSMYLCASSYDEQFFGPGTRLTVL.

V and J are TRBV28 and TRBJ1-5; D remains ambiguous. The length of the CDR3 is 16 residues. V dropped 7 bases and J dropped 2 bases, with 18 bases sitting between them. Germline loops: CDR1 MDHEN, CDR2 SYDVKM. CDR3 residues: CASKPNEDWGNQPQHF. The DNA of the CDR3 is TGTGCCAGCAAACCAAACGAGGACTGGGGCAATCAGCCCCAGCATTTT.

The genes are TRBV7-6 and TRBJ2-3; TRBD2 matches at 8 bases. The ends lost 6 bases at V and 5 bases at J; junction bases unmatched: 7. The germline CDR1 and CDR2 sequences are SGHVS and FNYEAQ. The CDR3 length is 14 residues. The CDR3 nucleotides are TGTGCCAGCAGTAACGGGGGGGTGGTAGATACGCAGTATTTT. Translating it yields CASSNGGVVDTQYF. Combining the CDR3 with reference TRBV7-6 and TRBJ2-3 gives the whole variable domain GAGVSQSPRYKVTKRGQDVALRCDPISGHVSLYWYRQALGQGPEFLTYFNYEAQQDKSGLPNDRFSAERPEGSISTLTIQRTEQRDSAMYRCASSNGGVVDTQYFGPGTRLTVL.

Only a few counts were recorded for this clone. The chain employs TRBV5-4 and TRBJ1-2; no definite D call. Germline V gene lookup returns CDR1 SGHNT and CDR2 YYREEE (reference sequence). V dropped 1 base and J dropped 2 bases, with 6 bases sitting between them. This CDR3 has 13 amino acids. The CDR3 region has the DNA TGTGCCAGCAGCTTGTCAGAGAACTATGGCTACACCTTC. Its protein is CASSLSENYGYTF.

The chain employs TRBV9 and TRBJ2-5; TRBD1 matches 8 bases. CDR3 size: 15 residues. In germline, CDR1 is SGDLS, CDR2 YYNGEE. The J segment lost 4 bases and the V segment lost 0 bases, leaving 5 bases of the junction unmatched. CDR3 region: CASSVGQGMGETQYF. In DNA form, the CDR3 reads TGTGCCAGCAGCGTAGGACAGGGGATGGGAGAGACCCAGTACTTC.

This clone was recorded once. The rearrangement joins TRBV7-6 to TRBJ2-7, with D possibly TRBD1 on 6 matching bases. The V gene's germline CDR1 is SGHVS and CDR2 FNYEAQ. This CDR3 contains 13 residues. V was trimmed by 1 base and J by 4 bases, leaving 8 bases between them. CDR3 sequence reads: CASSLEGGYEQYF. The CDR3 nucleotides read TGTGCCAGCAGCTTAGAAGGGGGATACGAGCAGTACTTC.

This rearrangement joins TRBV19 to TRBJ1-3; no definite D call. Germline values: CDR1 LNHDA, CDR2 SQIVND (reference sequence). The CDR3 length is 16 residues. V was trimmed by 1 base and J by 0 bases, leaving 10 bases between them. DNA of the CDR3: TGTGCCAGTAGTATAGGAGGCTCCAGCTCTGGAAACACCATATATTTT. Its protein product is CASSIGGSSSGNTIYF.

This chain uses TRBV7-8 with TRBJ2-1; TRBD2 agrees at 11 bases. This CDR3 is built from 17 residues. CDR1 and CDR2 (germline): SGHVS, FQNEAQ. With V trimmed by 5 bases and J by 5 bases, 11 bases remained unmatched. The CDR3 DNA sequence: TGTGCCAGCAGCAAATCACTAGCGGGGGTACCCAACAATGAGCAGTTCTTC. Translated, it gives CASSKSLAGVPNNEQFF.

The chain combines TRBV6-1 with TRBJ1-1; D is unclear. The germline V and J ends were trimmed by 9 bases and 3 bases, with 20 bases remaining between them. The length of the CDR3 is 15 residues. CDR1 is MNHNS and CDR2 is SASEGT in the germline V gene. The CDR3 sequence: CASSIGVGEHTEAFF. The CDR3 DNA is TGTGCCAGTAGTATCGGGGTTGGGGAGCACACTGAAGCTTTCTTT.

This chain connects TRBV18 to TRBJ2-5; D is uncertain. Trimming stripped 1 base from V and 1 base from J, with 10 bases between. The length of the CDR3 is 15 residues. The germline gives CDR1 KGHSH, CDR2 LQKENI. The CDR3 here is CASSPLGPVQETQYF. The CDR3 coding sequence is TGTGCCAGCTCACCACTTGGGCCGGTCCAAGAGACCCAGTACTTC.

The chain joins TRBV7-9 to TRBJ2-1; D not resolved. Germline V gene lookup returns CDR1 SEHNR and CDR2 FQNEAQ (reference sequence). CDR3 length: 19 residues. V lost 10 bases and J lost 4, with 32 bases in between. Written as DNA, the CDR3 is TGTGCCATTCCCCCTAGTGGGTCCACCCCAGCCCCATGGTACAATGAGCAGTTCTTC. Its translation is CAIPPSGSTPAPWYNEQFF.

In this sample, this clone turned up a few times. The rearrangement joins TRBV9 to TRBJ2-6; D is ambiguous. Trimming stripped 5 bases from V and 1 base from J, with 13 bases between. The CDR3 is 16 residues long. From germline, CDR1 is SGDLS and CDR2 YYNGEE. The CDR3 protein is CASRGSVNSGANVLTF. CDR3 in DNA: TGTGCCAGCAGGGGCAGTGTGAATTCTGGGGCCAACGTCCTGACTTTC.

Only one count was recorded for this clone. This chain links TRBV4-1 with TRBJ2-6; TRBD2 aligns across 8 bases. V lost 4 bases, J lost 0 bases, and 11 bases stayed unmatched. Germline CDR1 MGHRA, CDR2 YSYEKL. The CDR3 is 19 amino acids. The CDR3 nucleotides are TGCGCCAGCAGCCCCGAAGGTCCAGCGGGAGTCTCTGGGGCCAACGTCCTGACTTTC. It is translated as CASSPEGPAGVSGANVLTF.

This clone is medium-sized (0.01 to 0.1%) within its sample. Here the CDR3 DNA reads TGCAGCGTTGATTCGGGGTACACTGAAGCTTTCTTT. Residues: CSVDSGYTEAFF. V and J are TRBV29-1 and TRBJ1-1; D is uncertain. Germline lookup yields CDR1 SQVTM and CDR2 ANQGSEA. With 3 bases removed from V and 3 bases from J, the gap between germline ends came to 8 bases. The CDR3 runs 12 residues. Drawing the rest from reference TRBV29-1 and TRBJ1-1, the complete variable domain is SAVISQKPSRDICQRGTSLTIQCQVDSQVTMMFWYRQQPGQSLTLIATANQGSEATYESGFVIDKFPISRPNLTFSTLTVSNMSPEDSSIYLCSVDSGYTEAFFGQGTRLTVV.

V usage is TRBV4-1 and J usage is TRBJ2-5, with D perhaps assigned TRBD1 or TRBD2 (5 bases each). V was cut by 0 bases and J by 4 bases, with 15 bases left in between. The CDR3 consists of 16 residues. Germline V gene data show CDR1 as MGHRA and CDR2 as YSYEKL. CDR3 region: CASSQDPSGGGETQYF. The CDR3, as DNA: TGCGCCAGCAGCCAAGATCCGTCTGGGGGTGGAGAGACCCAGTACTTC.

The genes are TRBV6-1 and TRBJ2-7; no firm D call. From germline, CDR1 is MNHNS and CDR2 SASEGT. Trimming took 4 bases from V and 4 from J, leaving 11 bases between them. There are 13 residues in the CDR3. Written as DNA, the CDR3 is TGTGCCAGCAGTGGAACCGACGGGTACGAGCAGTACTTC. It is translated as CASSGTDGYEQYF.

This clone was picked up one time. The CDR3 region is CATSSQMTGIEPQHF. Written as DNA, the CDR3 is TGTGCCACCAGCTCACAGATGACAGGGATTGAGCCCCAGCATTTT. V is TRBV15 and J is TRBJ1-5; TRBD1 agrees at 7 bases. There are 15 residues in the CDR3. With V trimmed by 5 bases and J by 8 bases, 12 bases remained unmatched. CDR1 is LNHNV and CDR2 is YYDKDF in the germline V gene (reference sequence).

The V and J genes are TRBV9 and TRBJ1-1; no clear D. Trimming stripped 1 base from V and 1 base from J, with 5 bases between. CDR3 length equals 13 residues. Germline-derived CDR1 and CDR2 are SGDLS and YYNGEE. This chain's CDR3 is CASSVTENTEAFF. CDR3 nucleotide sequence: TGTGCCAGCAGCGTAACAGAGAACACTGAAGCTTTCTTT.

This chain joins TRBV6-1 and TRBJ2-1; TRBD1 agrees at 9 bases. V lost 5 bases, J lost 1 base, and 3 bases stayed unmatched. The CDR3 sequence is 15 residues long. The germline V gene has CDR1 MNHNS and CDR2 SASEGT. DNA for the CDR3: TGTGCCAGCAGTCCGGGACAGGGTTCCTACAATGAGCAGTTCTTC. This translates into CASSPGQGSYNEQFF.

The chain carries TRBV30 and TRBJ2-4; D uncertain. The V end lost 2 bases, the J end lost 0 bases, and 8 bases lay between the germline ends. Germline V gene data show CDR1 as GTSNPN and CDR2 as SVGIG (reference sequence). The CDR3 is made up of 14 amino acids. Here the CDR3 DNA reads TGTGCCTGGAGTCCCAGTTTAGCCAAAAACATTCAGTACTTC. Residues: CAWSPSLAKNIQYF. Looking up the rest from reference TRBV30 and TRBJ2-4 gives the full variable domain: SQTIHQWPATLVQPVGSPLSLECTVEGTSNPNLYWYRQAAGRGLQLLFYSVGIGQISSEVPQNLSASRPQDRQFILSSKKLLLSDSGFYLCAWSPSLAKNIQYFGAGTRLSVL.

This clone was seen just once. This rearrangement joins TRBV30 to TRBJ1-6; 9 nucleotides match TRBD1. The germline CDR1 and CDR2 sequences are GTSNPN and SVGIG (reference sequence). This CDR3 is 14 amino acids long. Trimming at V came to 5 bases and at J to 8 bases, leaving 7 bases not matched to a gene. The CDR3 region is CAWDPGQGYSPLHF. For the CDR3, the DNA is TGTGCCTGGGATCCGGGACAGGGTTATTCACCCCTCCACTTT.

The genes are TRBV7-9 and TRBJ2-1; the D is unclear. Per germline, CDR1 SEHNR and CDR2 FQNEAQ (reference sequence). V was clipped by 0 bases and J by 3 bases, with 9 bases between them. The CDR3 is 15 amino acids. This CDR3 is CASSLARSLYNEQFF. DNA of the CDR3: TGTGCCAGCAGCTTAGCAAGGAGCCTCTACAATGAGCAGTTCTTC.